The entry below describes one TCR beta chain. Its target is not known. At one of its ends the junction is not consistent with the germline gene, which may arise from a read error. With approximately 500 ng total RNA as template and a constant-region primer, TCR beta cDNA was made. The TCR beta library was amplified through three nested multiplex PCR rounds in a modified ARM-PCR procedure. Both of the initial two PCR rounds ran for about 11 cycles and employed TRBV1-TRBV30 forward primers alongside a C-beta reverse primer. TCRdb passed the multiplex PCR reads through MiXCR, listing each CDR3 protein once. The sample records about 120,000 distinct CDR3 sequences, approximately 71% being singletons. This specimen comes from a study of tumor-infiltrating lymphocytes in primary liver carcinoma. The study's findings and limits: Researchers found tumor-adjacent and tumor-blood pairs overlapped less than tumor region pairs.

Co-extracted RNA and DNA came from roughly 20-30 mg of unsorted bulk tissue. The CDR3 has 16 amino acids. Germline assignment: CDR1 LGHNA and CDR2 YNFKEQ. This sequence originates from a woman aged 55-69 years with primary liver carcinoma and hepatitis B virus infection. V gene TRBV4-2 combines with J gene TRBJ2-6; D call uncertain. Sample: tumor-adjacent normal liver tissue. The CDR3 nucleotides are TGTGCCAACAGCCAGCTTCCGAAGTCTGGGGCCAACGTCCTGACTTTC. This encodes CANSQLPKSGANVLTF.